These T cell receptor beta chains were read from a single sample in a study of T cell responses to AZD1222 COVID-19 vaccine. Clones were read by immunoSEQ multiplex PCR, and TCRdb kept only the in-frame ones, dropping some. Of about 190,000 clones listed, around 86% are singletons. The input for sequencing was peripheral blood, taken on day 0 of MenACWY control vaccination. The receptors stem from an adult in good health. CDR3s include the opening cysteine and the closing phenylalanine or tryptophan. D genes are given only for firm matches.

NA	TRBV28	TRBJ1-1	TGTGCCAGTCTACCGAGCCTCAACACTGAAGCTTTCTTT	CASLPSLNTEAFF
NA	TRBV19	TRBJ2-6	TGTGCCAGTAGTATAGGGGGAGATGGGGCCAACGTCCTGACTTTC	CASSIGGDGANVLTF
NA	TRBV7-2	TRBJ1-1	TGTGCCAGCTATAGGGAAATTAACACTGAAGCTTTCTTT	CASYREINTEAFF
NA	TRBV4-3	TRBJ1-5	TGCGCCAGCAGCCAAGATAGGGGATTCGGTCAGCCCCAGCATTTT	CASSQDRGFGQPQHF
TRBD1	TRBV6-2/TRBV6-3	TRBJ1-1	TGTGCCAGCAGCCTGACAGGGGGTGAAGCTTTCTTT	CASSLTGGEAFF
TRBD2	TRBV11-2	TRBJ2-2	TGTGCCAGCAGCTTATACCCAGAGGCGGGAGTGGATACCGGGGAGCTGTTTTTT	CASSLYPEAGVDTGELFF
NA	TRBV12-3/TRBV12-4	TRBJ2-7	TGTGCCAGCAGTTTATCAGGATCCGAGCAGTACTTC	CASSLSGSEQYF
NA	TRBV12-3/TRBV12-4	TRBJ1-2	TGTGCCAGCAGTTCCCGTTATGGCTACACCTTC	CASSSRYGYTF
NA	TRBV18	TRBJ2-7	TGTGCCAGCTCACCACCGGTGGGGCCCGAGCAGTACTTC	CASSPPVGPEQYF
NA	TRBV6-5	TRBJ2-3	TGTGCCAGCAGTTCTAGCGCAGATACGCAGTATTTT	CASSSSADTQYF
TRBD2	TRBV9	TRBJ2-1	TGTGCCAGCAGCGTATCGGTGGCGGGAGGGTATTATAATGAGCAGTTCTTC	CASSVSVAGGYYNEQFF
NA	TRBV5-1	TRBJ1-3	TGCGCCAGCAGCTTCACCGGAAACACCATATATTTT	CASSFTGNTIYF
NA	TRBV19	TRBJ1-5	TGTGCCAGTAGTATTCAGACAGGCGTACAGCCCCAGCATTTT	CASSIQTGVQPQHF
TRBD1	TRBV9	TRBJ1-2	TGTGCCAGCAGCGCCCAGCTACAGGGGAACTATGGCTACACCTTC	CASSAQLQGNYGYTF
TRBD1	TRBV5-6	TRBJ1-2	TGTGCCAGCAGCTTGGGGGACAGGGCTTGGCGTGAGGGCTACACCTTC	CASSLGDRAWREGYTF
TRBD2	TRBV3-1/TRBV3-2	TRBJ2-3	TGTGCCAGCAGCCAAGCTAGCGGGGGACATAGCACAGATACGCAGTATTTT	CASSQASGGHSTDTQYF
TRBD1	TRBV5-5	TRBJ1-4	TGTGCCAGCAGCTCAGGGGGGGAAAAACTGTTTTTT	CASSSGGEKLFF